The TCR beta chain under discussion was sequenced for a study of blood T cell repertoires in COVID-19 (dated by TCRdb to 2019 to 2021). Regarding the study in general: Collaborator samples came from the United States, Italy and Spain and covered acute and convalescent phases of COVID-19. The prospective study material was composed of cDNA or gDNA derived from T cells, B-cell-depleted T cells, or PBMCs. The dataset comprised deeply sampled blood TCRbeta repertoires from subjects exposed to, actively infected with, or recovered from COVID-19. The repertoires were released in a freely available public database intended as a resource for research on the immune response to SARS-CoV-2. Samples came from the ongoing ImmuneRACE study (first 160 participants) plus 1,254 subjects from 6 global collaborators. Sample metadata almost always included a de-identified subject ID, COVID-19 status, age in years and sex. Where available, HLA class I and class II types were taken from metadata supplied by the sample provider and were not determined by assay-based typing. Results and caveats for the whole study, not just this receptor: How much clinical and demographic metadata was included differed by source and by participant, and the metadata was provided uncurated.

TCRbeta CDR3 regions were amplified from genomic DNA using the immunoSEQ Assay, a bias-controlled multiplex PCR. Processing in the source paper ran as follows. The number of nucleated cells in each sample was estimated by amplification of reference gene primers within the assay. Sequence reads were collapsed and filtered to measure the absolute abundance of every unique TCRbeta CDR3 rearrangement. For each sample, productive Simpson clonality was calculated as the square root of Simpson's diversity index over productive rearrangements. TCRdb limited this immuneACCESS table to in-frame rearrangements with V and J called. A share of clones is missing; checked studies link under half to unresolved V genes, and the rest is unexplained. V and J calls and clone size are as listed in that table; D and trimming were resolved from the DNA. The sample table contains 250,000 to 300,000 clones; only one count was recorded for nearly 90% of them. The top ten hold around 4.6% of the sample.

Another Seattle source contributed samples from volunteer blood donors who had recovered from COVID-19. Whole blood was collected in K2EDTA tubes by collaborating institutions according to the institutions' own protocols. Collaborator samples were shipped for TCRbeta analysis as frozen whole blood, isolated PBMCs, or DNA extracted from either sample type. This clone showed up just a few times. Its antigen remains undetermined. Per-base quality was not reported, and no clone a single base away is much larger than it. The CDR3 spans 18 residues, from the cysteine through the phenylalanine. Just the 54-base CDR3 DNA is kept, in frame starting at base 1. Clipping removes 2 bases from V and 4 bases from J, with 9 as the unmatched junction base count. CDR1 and CDR2 were assigned from the germline V gene as SGDLS and YYNGEE.

The clonotype originates from a woman in her forties who had recovered from COVID-19. The rearranged chain carries TRBV9 and TRBJ2-3; 14 bases in the middle match TRBD2. Sequencing was done on a sample of peripheral blood. The DNA sequence reads TGTGCCAGCAGCGTGACTTCGGGACTAGCGGGAGTCTCAGATACGCAGTATTTT. This translates into CASSVTSGLAGVSDTQYF.